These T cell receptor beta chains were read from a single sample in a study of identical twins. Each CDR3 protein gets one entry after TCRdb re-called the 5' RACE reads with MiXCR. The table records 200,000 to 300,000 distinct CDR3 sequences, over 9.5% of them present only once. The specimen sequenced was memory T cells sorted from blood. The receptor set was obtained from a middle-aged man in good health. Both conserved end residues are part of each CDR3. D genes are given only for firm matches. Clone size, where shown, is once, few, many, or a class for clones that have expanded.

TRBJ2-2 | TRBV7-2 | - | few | TGTGCCAGCAGCTTTGGTATAGCCGGGGAGCTGTTTTTT | CASSFGIAGELFF
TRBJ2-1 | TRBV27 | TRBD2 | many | TGTGCCAGCGGGGGACTAGCGGGCTACTACAATGAGCAGTTCTTC | CASGGLAGYYNEQFF
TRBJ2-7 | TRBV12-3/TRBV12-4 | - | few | TGTGCCAGCAGCGCAAGTTATGGAGAGCAGTACTTC | CASSASYGEQYF
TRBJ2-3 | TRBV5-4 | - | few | TGTGCCAGCAGCTCCCACCACAGCACAGATACGCAGTATTTT | CASSSHHSTDTQYF
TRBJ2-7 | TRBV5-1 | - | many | TGCGCCAGCAGCTTGGAGCAGGTCAACTACGAGCAGTACTTC | CASSLEQVNYEQYF
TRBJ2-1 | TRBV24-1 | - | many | TGTGCCACCAGTGATTTAGACAGCATCCAGCTCGATGAGCAGTTCTTC | CATSDLDSIQLDEQFF
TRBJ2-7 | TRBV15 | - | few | TGTGCCACCAGCAGATCCTCCCTTTGGGGCGGCCACGAGCAGTACTTC | CATSRSSLWGGHEQYF
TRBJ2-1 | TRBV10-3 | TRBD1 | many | TGTGCCATCAGTGGGGGGACAGGTAAAAATTACAATGAGCAGTTCTTC | CAISGGTGKNYNEQFF
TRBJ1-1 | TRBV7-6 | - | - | TGTGCCAGCAGCTTAGGGCGTTATGCAGGTCTAGCTTTCTTT | CASSLGRYAGLAFF
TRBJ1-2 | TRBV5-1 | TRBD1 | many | TGCGCCAGCAGCTCGGTGACAGGGGACTATGGCTACACCTTC | CASSSVTGDYGYTF
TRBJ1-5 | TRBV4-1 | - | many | TGCGCCAGCAGCTCTGCCCAGGGCGGTCAGCCCCAGCATTTT | CASSSAQGGQPQHF
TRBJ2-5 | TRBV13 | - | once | TGTGCCAGCTTGACAGGTCTTACCGAGACCCAGTACTTC | CASLTGLTETQYF
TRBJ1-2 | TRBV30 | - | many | TGTGCCTGGAGAGGGGGAGGCTATGGCTACACCTTC | CAWRGGGYGYTF
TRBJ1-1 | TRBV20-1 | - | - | TGCAGTGCTAGAGATCACAAAACCCACCCCACTGAAGCTTTCTTT | CSARDHKTHPTEAFF
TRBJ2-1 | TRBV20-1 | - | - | TGCAGTGCTAGAGAATTTAACAATGAGCAGTTCTTC | CSAREFNNEQFF
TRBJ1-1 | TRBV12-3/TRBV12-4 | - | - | TGTGCCAGCAGTTTGGGCAGGGGACGCACTGAAGCTTTCTTT | CASSLGRGRTEAFF
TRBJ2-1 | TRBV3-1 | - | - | TGTGCCAGCAGCCACAGGCAGTTCTCCTACAATGAGCAGTTCTTC | CASSHRQFSYNEQFF
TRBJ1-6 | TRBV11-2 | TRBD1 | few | TGTGCCAGCAGCTCCTCAGGGGGGAATTCACCCCTCCACTTT | CASSSSGGNSPLHF
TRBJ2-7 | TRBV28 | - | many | TGTGCCAGCACCCAAGACGGGCCTTCCTACGAGCAGTACTTC | CASTQDGPSYEQYF
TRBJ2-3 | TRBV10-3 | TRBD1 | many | TGTGCCATCAGTGATTCCTTTAGTGGGACAGGGTCTACAGATACGCAGTATTTT | CAISDSFSGTGSTDTQYF
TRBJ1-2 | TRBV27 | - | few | TGTGCCAGCAGTTTAGTCGGTTCGTCAGGACCTCAAACTCGGTATGGCTACACCTTC | CASSLVGSSGPQTRYGYTF
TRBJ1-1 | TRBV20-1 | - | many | TGCAGTGCTCCTATTACGGGAGGGAACACTGAAGCTTTCTTT | CSAPITGGNTEAFF
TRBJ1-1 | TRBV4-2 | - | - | TGTGCCAGCAGCCCAAAAGGCGTAACAGGGATGAACACTGAAGCTTTCTTT | CASSPKGVTGMNTEAFF
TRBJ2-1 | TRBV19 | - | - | TGTGCCAGTAGTACTTTCGGGACCGCCATCAACAATGAGCAGTTCTTC | CASSTFGTAINNEQFF
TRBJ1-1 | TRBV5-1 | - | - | TGCGCCAGCAGGGCGGAGGGAAGCAGAGAAGCTTTCTTT | CASRAEGSREAFF
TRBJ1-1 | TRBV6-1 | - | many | TGTGCCAGCAGTAGCCGGAGGATGAACACTGAAGCTTTCTTT | CASSSRRMNTEAFF
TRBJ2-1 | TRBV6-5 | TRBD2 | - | TGTGCCAGCAGTTACCCCGCTAGCGGTGAGCAGTTCTTC | CASSYPASGEQFF
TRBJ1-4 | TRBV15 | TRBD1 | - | TGTGCCACCAGCAGAGGGGACAGACCTACTAATGAAAAACTGTTTTTT | CATSRGDRPTNEKLFF
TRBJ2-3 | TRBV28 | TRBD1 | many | TGTGCCAGCAGGTTTTATGGGCAGGGGGCTCAGTATTTT | CASRFYGQGAQYF
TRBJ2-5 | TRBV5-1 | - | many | TGCGCCAGCGCTAAATCGGGGGCAGAGACCCAGTACTTC | CASAKSGAETQYF
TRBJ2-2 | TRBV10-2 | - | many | TGCGCCAGCAGTGAGTGGAGGGCTGGGGAGCTGTTTTTT | CASSEWRAGELFF
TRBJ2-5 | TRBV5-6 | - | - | TGTGCCAGCAGCCAGGACTCCCGGGAGACCCAGTACTTC | CASSQDSRETQYF
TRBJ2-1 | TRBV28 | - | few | TGTGCCAGCAGTCCTCGTAGGGGGGAGAAATACAATGAGCAGTTCTTC | CASSPRRGEKYNEQFF
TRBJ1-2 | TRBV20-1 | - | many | TGCAGTCCTGTCCAACAGGAACCCTATGGCTACACCTTC | CSPVQQEPYGYTF
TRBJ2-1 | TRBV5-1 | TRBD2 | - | TGCGCCAGCAGCCGACTAGCGGGAGGCGAGGATGAGCAGTTCTTC | CASSRLAGGEDEQFF
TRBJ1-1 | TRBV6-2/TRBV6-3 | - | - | TGTGCCAGCAGTTACTCAGCCCTCACCCTATTCGCGAACACTGAAGCTTTCTTT | CASSYSALTLFANTEAFF
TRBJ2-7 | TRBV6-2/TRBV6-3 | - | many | TGTGCCAGCAGTTACTCGCCCAGGGGAACCTACGAGCAGTACTTC | CASSYSPRGTYEQYF
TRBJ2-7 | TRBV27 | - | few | TGTGCCAGCAGTTTACGAGGGGACCGCTACGAGCAGTACTTC | CASSLRGDRYEQYF
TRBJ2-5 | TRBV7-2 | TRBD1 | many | TGTGCCAGCAGCTTAGTCAGGGGGCCTCAAGAGACCCAGTACTTC | CASSLVRGPQETQYF
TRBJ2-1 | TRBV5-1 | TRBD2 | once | TGCGCCAGCAGCCCGGGGGGGTGGGGGACCTCGGATGAGCAGTTCTTC | CASSPGGWGTSDEQFF
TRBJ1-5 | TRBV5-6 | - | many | TGTGCCAGCAGCTTGGCCACGAGCAATCAGCCCCAGCATTTT | CASSLATSNQPQHF
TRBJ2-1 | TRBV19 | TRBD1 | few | TGTGCCAGTAGTGTGGGACAGGGGAGCTCCTACAATGAGCAGTTCTTC | CASSVGQGSSYNEQFF